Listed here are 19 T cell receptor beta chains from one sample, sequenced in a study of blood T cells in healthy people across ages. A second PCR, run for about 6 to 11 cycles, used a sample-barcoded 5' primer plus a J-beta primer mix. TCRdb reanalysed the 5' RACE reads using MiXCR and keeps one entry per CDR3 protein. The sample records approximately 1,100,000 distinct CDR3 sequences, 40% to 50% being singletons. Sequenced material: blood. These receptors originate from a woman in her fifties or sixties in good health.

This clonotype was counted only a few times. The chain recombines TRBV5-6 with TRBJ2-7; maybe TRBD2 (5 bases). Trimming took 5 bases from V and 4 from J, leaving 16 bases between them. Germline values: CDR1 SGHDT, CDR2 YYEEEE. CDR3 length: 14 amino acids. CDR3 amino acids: CASSPDSVVYEQYF. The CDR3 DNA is TGTGCCAGCAGTCCCGATAGCGTGGTATACGAGCAGTACTTC.

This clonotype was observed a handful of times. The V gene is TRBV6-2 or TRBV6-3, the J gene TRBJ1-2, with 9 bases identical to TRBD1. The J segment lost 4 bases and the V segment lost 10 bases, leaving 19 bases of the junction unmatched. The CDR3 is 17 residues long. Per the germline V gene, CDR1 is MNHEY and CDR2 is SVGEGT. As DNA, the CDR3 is TGTGCCACCCAGACCGGGACAGGGCTTTTTTTACGCTATGGCTACACCTTC. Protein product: CATQTGTGLFLRYGYTF.

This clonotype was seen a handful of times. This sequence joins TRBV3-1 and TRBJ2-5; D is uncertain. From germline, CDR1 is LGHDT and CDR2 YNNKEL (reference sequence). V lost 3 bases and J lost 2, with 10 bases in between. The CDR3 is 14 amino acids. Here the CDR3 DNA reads TGTGCCAGCAGCCACGAGACCAGTCAAGAGACCCAGTACTTC. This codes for CASSHETSQETQYF.

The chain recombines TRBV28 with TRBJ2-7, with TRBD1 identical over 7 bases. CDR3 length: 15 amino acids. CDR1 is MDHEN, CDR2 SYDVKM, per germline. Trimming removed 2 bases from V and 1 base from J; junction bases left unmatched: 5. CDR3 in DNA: TGTGCCAGCAGTTTAGGACAGGAAGGGTCCTACGAGCAGTACTTC. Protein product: CASSLGQEGSYEQYF.

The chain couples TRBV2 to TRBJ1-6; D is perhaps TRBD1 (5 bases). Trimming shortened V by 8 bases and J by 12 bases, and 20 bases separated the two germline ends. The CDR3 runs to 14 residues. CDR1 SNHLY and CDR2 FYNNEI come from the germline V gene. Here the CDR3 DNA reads TGTGCCAGCTCAACAGGATTGGGGCGAGGACCCCTCCACTTT. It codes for CASSTGLGRGPLHF.

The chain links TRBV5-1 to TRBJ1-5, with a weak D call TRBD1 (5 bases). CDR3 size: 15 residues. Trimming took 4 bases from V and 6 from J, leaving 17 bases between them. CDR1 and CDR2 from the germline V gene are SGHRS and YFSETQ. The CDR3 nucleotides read TGCGCCAGCAGCCCCCGGCCCACCGGGGGTCAGCCCCAGCATTTT. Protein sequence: CASSPRPTGGQPQHF.

The CDR3: CASSPPVRTDTQYF. The CDR3 bases are TGTGCCAGCTCACCACCCGTCCGCACAGATACGCAGTATTTT. The chain carries TRBV18 and TRBJ2-3; D gene uncertain. Germline assignment: CDR1 KGHSH and CDR2 LQKENI. CDR3 length: 14 amino acids. Deletions cut 0 bases from V and 1 base from J, with 5 bases between.

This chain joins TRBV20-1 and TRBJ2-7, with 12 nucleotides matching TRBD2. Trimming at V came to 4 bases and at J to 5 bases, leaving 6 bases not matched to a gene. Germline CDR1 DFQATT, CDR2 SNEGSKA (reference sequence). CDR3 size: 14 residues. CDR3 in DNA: TGCAGTGCTAACCGACTAGCGGGAGTCCACGAGCAGTACTTC. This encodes CSANRLAGVHEQYF.

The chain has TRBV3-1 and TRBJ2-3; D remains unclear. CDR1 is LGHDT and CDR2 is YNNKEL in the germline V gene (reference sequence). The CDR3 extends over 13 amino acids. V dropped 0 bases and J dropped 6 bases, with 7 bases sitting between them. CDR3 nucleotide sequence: TGTGCCAGCAGCCAAGATTACCCCGATACGCAGTATTTT. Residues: CASSQDYPDTQYF.

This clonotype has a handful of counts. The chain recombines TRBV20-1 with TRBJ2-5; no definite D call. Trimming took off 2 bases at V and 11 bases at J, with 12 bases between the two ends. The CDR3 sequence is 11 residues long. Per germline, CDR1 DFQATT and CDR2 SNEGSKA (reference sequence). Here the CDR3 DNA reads TGCAGTGCTAGATTGGGGAATGAGCAGTACTTC. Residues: CSARLGNEQYF.

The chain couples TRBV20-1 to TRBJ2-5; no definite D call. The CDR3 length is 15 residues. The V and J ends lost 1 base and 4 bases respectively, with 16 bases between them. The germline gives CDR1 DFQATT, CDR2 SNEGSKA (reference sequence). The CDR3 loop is CSARAGLSRLETQYF. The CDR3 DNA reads TGCAGTGCTAGAGCCGGATTGAGTCGTTTAGAGACCCAGTACTTC.

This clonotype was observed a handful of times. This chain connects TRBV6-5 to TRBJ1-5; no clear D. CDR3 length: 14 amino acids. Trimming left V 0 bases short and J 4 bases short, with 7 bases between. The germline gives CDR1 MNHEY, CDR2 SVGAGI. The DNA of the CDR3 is TGTGCCAGCAGTTACTCCGTGCGTAATCAGCCCCAGCATTTT. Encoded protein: CASSYSVRNQPQHF.

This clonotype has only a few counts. CDR3 sequence (DNA): TGTGCCAGCCGACACACCGGCAGCGGCTACACCTTC. Encoded protein: CASRHTGSGYTF. This chain joins TRBV6-2 or TRBV6-3 and TRBJ1-2, with D uncertain. The ends were cut back, 8 bases at V and 8 bases at J, with 15 bases in the middle. The CDR3 covers 12 residues. The germline gives CDR1 MNHEY, CDR2 SVGEGT.

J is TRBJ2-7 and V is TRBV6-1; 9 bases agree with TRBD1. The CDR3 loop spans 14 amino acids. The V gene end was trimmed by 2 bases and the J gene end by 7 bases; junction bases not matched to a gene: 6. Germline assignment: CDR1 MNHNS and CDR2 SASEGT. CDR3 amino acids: CASSEIAGTGEQYF. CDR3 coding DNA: TGTGCCAGCAGTGAAATAGCCGGGACAGGGGAGCAGTACTTC.

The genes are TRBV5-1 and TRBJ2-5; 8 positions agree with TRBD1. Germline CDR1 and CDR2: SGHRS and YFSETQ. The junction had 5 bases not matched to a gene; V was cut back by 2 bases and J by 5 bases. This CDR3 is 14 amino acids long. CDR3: CASSFPGGAETQYF. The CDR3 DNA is TGCGCCAGCAGCTTTCCAGGGGGCGCGGAGACCCAGTACTTC. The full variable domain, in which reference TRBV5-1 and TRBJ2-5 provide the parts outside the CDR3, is KAGVTQTPRYLIKTRGQQVTLSCSPISGHRSVSWYQQTPGQGLQFLFEYFSETQRNKGNFPGRFSGRQFSNSRSEMNVSTLELGDSALYLCASSFPGGAETQYFGPGTRLLVL.

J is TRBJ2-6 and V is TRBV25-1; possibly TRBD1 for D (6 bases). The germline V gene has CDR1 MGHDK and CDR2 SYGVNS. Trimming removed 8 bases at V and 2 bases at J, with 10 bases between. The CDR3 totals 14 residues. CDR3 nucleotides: TGTGCCAGCGGAAACAGGGCTGGGGCCAACGTCCTGACTTTC. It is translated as CASGNRAGANVLTF.

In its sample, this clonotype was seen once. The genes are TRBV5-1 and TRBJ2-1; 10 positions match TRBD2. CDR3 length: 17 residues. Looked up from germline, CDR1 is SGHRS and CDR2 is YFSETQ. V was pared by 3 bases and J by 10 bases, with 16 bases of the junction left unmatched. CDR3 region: CASSYRTSGGTPGEQFF. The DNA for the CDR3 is TGCGCCAGCAGCTACCGGACTAGCGGAGGTACCCCAGGGGAGCAGTTCTTC.

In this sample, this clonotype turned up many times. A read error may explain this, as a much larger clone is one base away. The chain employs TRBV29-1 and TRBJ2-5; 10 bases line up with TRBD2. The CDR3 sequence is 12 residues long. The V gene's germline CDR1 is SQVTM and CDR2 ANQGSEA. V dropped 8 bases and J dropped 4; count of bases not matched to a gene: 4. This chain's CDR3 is CSPRLAGETQYF. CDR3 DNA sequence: TGCAGCCCAAGACTAGCGGGAGAGACCCAGTACTTC.

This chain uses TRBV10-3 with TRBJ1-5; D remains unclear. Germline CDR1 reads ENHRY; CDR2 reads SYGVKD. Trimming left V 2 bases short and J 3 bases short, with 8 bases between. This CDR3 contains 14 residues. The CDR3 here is CAISERGSNQPQHF. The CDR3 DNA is TGTGCCATCAGTGAGCGGGGATCCAATCAGCCCCAGCATTTT.